The 28 T cell receptor beta chains below all came from one sample that was sequenced in a study of shared clonotypes between healthy human individuals. This table comes from immunoSEQ multiplex PCR, and its TCRdb copy is limited to in-frame clones, with some not included. This sample has about 1 million clones, with more than 60% found just once. The material sequenced was memory CD4+ T cells sorted from blood. Noted subset: CD45RA-negative fraction. The receptors were sampled from a man aged 18 to 30 in good health.

The chain recombines TRBV2 with TRBJ2-3; the D gene could be TRBD1 or TRBD2 (5 bases each). The CDR3 is 13 amino acids. The V gene's germline CDR1 is SNHLY and CDR2 FYNNEI. Trimming took 8 bases from V and 3 from J, leaving 12 bases between them. CDR3 nucleotides: TGTGCCAGCGGGGGTGTTTCTACAGATACGCAGTATTTT. This sequence encodes CASGGVSTDTQYF.

The CDR3 DNA reads as TGTGCCAGCAGTCCTCATCCCGGGATTAGCACAGATACGCAGTATTTT. It specifies CASSPHPGISTDTQYF. The rearrangement uses TRBV28 and TRBJ2-3; tentatively, D is TRBD2 (5 bases). Germline V gene lookup returns CDR1 MDHEN and CDR2 SYDVKM. The germline V and J ends were trimmed by 5 bases and 0 bases, with 15 bases remaining between them. The CDR3 consists of 16 residues.

This chain uses TRBV19 with TRBJ1-2, with D unclear. This CDR3 has 13 amino acids. Between the trimmed V and J ends, which lost 0 bases and 5 bases, there was a span of 7 bases. Germline-derived CDR1 and CDR2 are LNHDA and SQIVND (reference sequence). CDR3 loop: CASSIDLWYGYTF. In DNA form, the CDR3 reads TGTGCCAGTAGTATAGATCTTTGGTATGGCTACACCTTC.

The rearrangement links TRBV19 to TRBJ2-7; the match to TRBD1 covers 8 bases. CDR3 size: 14 residues. The V segment lost 5 bases and the J segment 3 bases; nucleotides outside the gene matches: 6. Germline loops: CDR1 LNHDA, CDR2 SQIVND (reference sequence). The chain's CDR3 is CASSPRDRIYEQYF. DNA for the CDR3: TGTGCCAGTAGTCCCCGGGACAGGATCTACGAGCAGTACTTC. Using reference TRBV19 and TRBJ2-7 for the parts outside the CDR3, the full variable domain is DGGITQSPKYLFRKEGQNVTLSCEQNLNHDAMYWYRQDPGQGLRLIYYSQIVNDFQKGDIAEGYSVSREKKESFPLTVTSAQKNPTAFYLCASSPRDRIYEQYFGPGTRLTVT.

This chain connects TRBV11-3 to TRBJ2-3; the match to TRBD1 covers 9 bases. The CDR3 runs to 15 residues. Germline V gene lookup returns CDR1 SGHNT and CDR2 YENEEA. Trimming cost V 0 bases and J 4 bases; bases outside gene matches: 2. CDR3 DNA sequence: TGTGCCAGCAGCTTAGATGGGACAGGGTCAGATACGCAGTATTTT. Protein sequence: CASSLDGTGSDTQYF.

V is TRBV2 and J is TRBJ1-5; TRBD1 is a possible D gene (5 bases). The V end lost 8 bases, the J end lost 0 bases, and 14 bases lay between the germline ends. The CDR3 spans 15 residues. The germline V gene has CDR1 SNHLY and CDR2 FYNNEI. Here the CDR3 reads CASRLRQNSNQPQHF. CDR3 sequence (DNA): TGTGCCAGCCGCTTAAGACAGAATAGCAATCAGCCCCAGCATTTT.

CDR3 nucleotide sequence: TGTGCCTGGAGTGCCAGACTAGCGGGGGGTTCAGATACGCAGTATTTT. This translates into CAWSARLAGGSDTQYF. This chain joins TRBV30 and TRBJ2-3; 13 bases fit TRBD2. V shed 1 base, J shed 4 bases, and the junction held 5 bases outside the gene matches. CDR3 length: 16 amino acids. Germline V gene sequence: CDR1 GTSNPN, CDR2 SVGIG (reference sequence).

CDR3 amino acids: CASSYRQQQYF. CDR3 coding DNA: TGTGCCAGTAGTTATCGACAGCAGCAGTACTTC. The chain has TRBV19 and TRBJ2-7; D perhaps matches TRBD1 (5 bases). Germline CDR1 reads LNHDA; CDR2 reads SQIVND (reference sequence). The CDR3 contains 11 residues. Trimming took 5 bases from V and 8 from J, leaving 10 bases between them.

The rearrangement joins TRBV7-2 to TRBJ2-5, with 7 bases identical to TRBD2. Germline V gene sequence: CDR1 SGHTA, CDR2 FQGNSA. Trimming took 5 bases from V and 5 from J; bases not matched to a gene: 14. The CDR3 runs 16 residues. CDR3 in DNA: TGTGCCAGCAGCCCACTATCGGGAGGTTGGACGGAGACCCAGTACTTC. Protein: CASSPLSGGWTETQYF.

The chain recombines TRBV11-2 with TRBJ2-5; TRBD2 matches 7 bases. CDR3 length equals 14 residues. Trimming at V came to 4 bases and at J to 1 base, leaving 3 bases not matched to a gene. Germline V lookup: CDR1 SGHAT, CDR2 FQNNGV. The CDR3 sequence is CASSSLAAQETQYF. CDR3 DNA: TGTGCCAGCAGCTCCCTAGCGGCCCAAGAGACCCAGTACTTC.

This sequence joins TRBV5-1 and TRBJ1-3; no firm D call. Trimming took off 2 bases at V and 0 bases at J, with 6 bases between the two ends. Germline V gene data show CDR1 as SGHRS and CDR2 as YFSETQ. The CDR3 runs to 14 residues. The CDR3 DNA reads TGCGCCAGCAGCTTATGGGGCTCTGGAAACACCATATATTTT. Translated, it gives CASSLWGSGNTIYF.

About this clone: The same CDR3 arises from other DNA sequences in this sample as well. V is TRBV18 and J is TRBJ2-5, with 8 nucleotides matching TRBD1. This CDR3 spans 14 amino acids. Germline V lookup: CDR1 KGHSH, CDR2 LQKENI. V lost 3 bases to trimming and J lost 4 bases; unmatched junction nucleotides: 4. CDR3 DNA sequence: TGTGCCAGCTCACCCAGTACAGGGGGAGAGACCCAGTACTTC. Protein product: CASSPSTGGETQYF.

The chain carries TRBV10-1 and TRBJ2-3, with TRBD2 as a possible D gene (5 bases). The germline gives CDR1 WNHNN, CDR2 SYGVQD (reference sequence). V was cut by 3 bases and J by 0 bases, with 13 bases left in between. There are 16 residues in the CDR3. This chain's CDR3 is CASSDSGMSSTDTQYF. The CDR3 bases are TGCGCCAGCAGTGATTCCGGGATGTCTAGCACAGATACGCAGTATTTT.

Concerning this clone itself: This clone may be a read error of a much larger clone one base away. The rearrangement links TRBV7-9 to TRBJ2-7, with TRBD1 matching over 7 bases. The CDR3 is 15 amino acids. The J segment lost 8 bases and the V segment lost 6 bases, leaving 16 bases of the junction unmatched. Germline values: CDR1 SEHNR, CDR2 FQNEAQ (reference sequence). CDR3: CASSTPGTVVKKQYF. CDR3 in DNA: TGTGCCAGCAGTACCCCGGGGACAGTCGTCAAGAAGCAGTACTTC.

In regard to this clone: A much larger clone lies one base from this, so it may be a read error. The chain recombines TRBV6-6 with TRBJ1-2, with TRBD1 matching 10 bases. V lost 6 bases and J lost 3; bases outside the gene matches: 4. The length of the CDR3 is 14 residues. Germline values: CDR1 MNHNY, CDR2 SVGAGI (reference sequence). Written as DNA, the CDR3 is TGTGCCAGCAGCTCGGGACAGGGGTACTATGGCTACACCTTC. Translating gives CASSSGQGYYGYTF.

This chain uses TRBV30 with TRBJ1-1, with D possibly TRBD1 on 6 matching bases. There are 14 residues in the CDR3. Trimming pared 1 base from V and 2 bases from J, leaving 11 bases between. In germline, CDR1 is GTSNPN, CDR2 SVGIG (reference sequence). CDR3 bases: TGTGCCTGGAGTGGGGGACATTCCAACACTGAAGCTTTCTTT. The encoded protein is CAWSGGHSNTEAFF.

J is TRBJ2-2 and V is TRBV10-3, with a weak D call TRBD2 (6 bases). Germline lookup yields CDR1 ENHRY and CDR2 SYGVKD. V dropped 6 bases and J dropped 1 base, with 6 bases sitting between them. The CDR3 has 13 residues. DNA for the CDR3: TGTGCCATCAGGCGGGAGAACACCGGGGAGCTGTTTTTT. It translates to CAIRRENTGELFF.

This chain links TRBV11-2 with TRBJ1-6; a weak D match, TRBD1 (5 bases). Per germline, CDR1 SGHAT and CDR2 FQNNGV. Trimming stripped 1 base from V and 0 bases from J, with 10 bases between. The CDR3 length is 17 residues. The CDR3, as DNA: TGTGCCAGCAGCTTAGGGGACCGGAGCTCCTATAATTCACCCCTCCACTTT. It yields the protein CASSLGDRSSYNSPLHF. The variable domain in full, with the rest retrieved from reference TRBV11-2 and TRBJ1-6, is EAGVAQSPRYKIIEKRQSVAFWCNPISGHATLYWYQQILGQGPKLLIQFQNNGVVDDSQLPKDRFSAERLKGVDSTLKIQPAKLEDSAVYLCASSLGDRSSYNSPLHFGNGTRLTVT.

This clone has just one count. The V and J genes are TRBV30 and TRBJ1-1; possible D gene TRBD1, 5 bases. Trimming removed 3 bases at V and 3 bases at J, with 14 bases between. CDR1 and CDR2 (germline): GTSNPN, SVGIG (reference sequence). This CDR3 has 14 amino acids. The CDR3 region has the DNA TGTGCCTGGAGCGTAAGGGGTAGGGACACTGAAGCTTTCTTT. This translates into CAWSVRGRDTEAFF. The entire variable domain, with the rest obtained from reference TRBV30 and TRBJ1-1, is as follows: SQTIHQWPATLVQPVGSPLSLECTVEGTSNPNLYWYRQAAGRGLQLLFYSVGIGQISSEVPQNLSASRPQDRQFILSSKKLLLSDSGFYLCAWSVRGRDTEAFFGQGTRLTVV.

The rearrangement joins TRBV4-1 to TRBJ2-5; 7 bases line up with TRBD2. V was clipped by 4 bases and J by 7 bases; unmatched bases: 12. There are 15 residues in the CDR3. Germline-derived CDR1 and CDR2 are MGHRA and YSYEKL. As DNA, the CDR3 is TGCGCCAGCAGCCGGGAGGGCAGCGACTCCGGGACCCAGTACTTC. Residues: CASSREGSDSGTQYF.

V is TRBV11-2 and J is TRBJ2-7, with a possible D match to TRBD2 (5 bases). This CDR3 has 16 amino acids. Germline CDR1 is SGHAT and CDR2 is FQNNGV. V was shortened by 0 bases and J by 5 bases, with 17 bases between the two germline ends. The CDR3 DNA follows: TGTGCCAGCAGCTTAGATCTTAGCGTTGGTAGAGACGAGCAGTACTTC. Amino acid sequence: CASSLDLSVGRDEQYF.

V usage is TRBV5-1 and J usage is TRBJ2-7, with TRBD1 identical over 11 bases. The CDR3 length is 14 residues. The J segment lost 4 bases and the V segment lost 3 bases, leaving 3 bases of the junction unmatched. The germline CDR1 and CDR2 sequences are SGHRS and YFSETQ. The CDR3: CASSWGQGEYEQYF. CDR3 DNA: TGCGCCAGCAGCTGGGGACAGGGGGAGTACGAGCAGTACTTC.

Turning to this clone: Just one base apart from a much larger clone, this may be a read error. This chain uses TRBV5-5 with TRBJ1-6, with TRBD1 matching over 7 bases. CDR1 SGHKS and CDR2 YYEKEE come from the germline V gene (reference sequence). This CDR3 spans 16 amino acids. As DNA, the CDR3 is TGTGCCAGCAGCTTGGCAGGGACAGTCTATAATTCATCCCTCCACTTT. Encoded protein: CASSLAGTVYNSSLHF.

CDR3 region: CASRRGQAQETQYF. The DNA for the CDR3 is TGCGCCAGCAGAAGGGGGCAGGCTCAAGAGACCCAGTACTTC. V usage is TRBV5-1 and J usage is TRBJ2-5; TRBD1 agrees at 7 bases. The germline gives CDR1 SGHRS, CDR2 YFSETQ. There are 14 residues in the CDR3. Losses at the gene ends were 5 bases for V and 2 bases for J; bases not matched to a gene: 6.

Comment on this clone: A much larger clone differs by one base, so this may be a read error. Other DNA sequences within the sample encode an identical CDR3. V usage is TRBV7-2 and J usage is TRBJ2-2; D remains unclear. With 3 bases removed from V and 6 bases from J, the gap between germline ends came to 2 bases. CDR3 length equals 11 residues. CDR1 SGHTA and CDR2 FQGNSA come from the germline V gene. The CDR3 DNA sequence: TGTGCCAGCAGCTTGCCCGGGGAGCTGTTTTTT. As protein: CASSLPGELFF.

V gene TRBV30 combines with J gene TRBJ1-6; D is uncertain. The CDR3 sequence is 15 residues long. Germline assignment: CDR1 GTSNPN and CDR2 SVGIG (reference sequence). Trimming removed 2 bases from V and 7 bases from J, with 15 bases in between. The CDR3 DNA is TGTGCCTGGAGTCCTAACCTAAACACGAATTCACCCCTCCACTTT. Translating it yields CAWSPNLNTNSPLHF.

The gene calls are TRBV6-5 and TRBJ2-7; TRBD2 might be the D (5 bases). V lost 6 bases and J 7 bases, leaving 13 bases between the germline ends. From germline, CDR1 is MNHEY and CDR2 SVGAGI. The CDR3 sequence is 12 residues long. The CDR3 is CASSQSGPEQYF. The CDR3 coding sequence is TGTGCCAGCAGCCAAAGCGGACCGGAGCAGTACTTC.

The chain links TRBV28 to TRBJ2-2; 12 positions agree with TRBD1. J lost 7 bases, V lost 5 bases, and 8 bases had no gene match. Per germline, CDR1 MDHEN and CDR2 SYDVKM. The CDR3 runs to 16 residues. The DNA for the CDR3 is TGTGCCAGCAGTCGAGCCGGGACAGGGGGCGTCGGGGAGCTGTTTTTT. This encodes CASSRAGTGGVGELFF.